This T cell receptor (beta chain) was obtained from a study of cytomegalovirus exposure and HLA in healthy donors. Across the whole study: Samples from HLA-typed donors yielded about 86 million unique TCRs in an early data release. In terms of ancestry, the Caucasian-associated cluster contained 75% to 90% of the roughly 400 genotyped donors. Findings and limits, study-wide: Among TCR beta chains of equal frequency, HLA-associated ones were more clonally expanded in a later analysis.

It was with 60 Vbeta and 13 Jbeta primers that the PCR ran. Measured with immunoSEQ multiplex PCR; TCRdb has only the in-frame clones, and not every one. The table lists 150,000 to 200,000 clones, roughly 80% of them singletons. Regarding this clone: Its antigen is currently unknown.

This TCR came from a girl aged 10 to 17 in good health and CMV-seropositive. Input material: PBMCs.

CDR3 loop: CASSYAGVGGYTF. The DNA of the CDR3 is TGTGCCAGCAGTTACGCAGGGGTAGGGGGCTACACCTTC. The chain is built from TRBV6-5 and TRBJ1-2; possibly TRBD1 for D (6 bases). The germline gives CDR1 MNHEY, CDR2 SVGAGI. The CDR3 is made up of 13 amino acids. V dropped 2 bases and J dropped 8 bases, with 12 bases sitting between them.